Below are 10 T cell receptor beta chains sequenced from a single sample in a study of T cell repertoires and HLA-DP antigens. Here immunoSEQ multiplex PCR was the method, and the copy in TCRdb shows in-frame clones only, minus some. The table records approximately 100,000 clones, around nine tenths of them present only once. These receptors' targets are unknown. The sample comprised CD4+ T cells from PBMCs. These receptors were obtained from a man in his fifties in good health and CMV-seronegative.

The CDR3 loop reads CASRRVATGGNTGELFF. As DNA, the CDR3 is TGTGCCAGCAGGAGAGTTGCTACGGGAGGGAACACCGGGGAGCTGTTTTTT. The chain has TRBV25-1 and TRBJ2-2; TRBD2 matches 7 bases. Trimming took 6 bases from V and 1 from J; bases not matched to a gene: 11. The CDR3 contains 17 residues. Germline CDR1 MGHDK, CDR2 SYGVNS.

The J gene is TRBJ2-1, the V gene TRBV25-1, with a tentative D call TRBD2 (6 bases). Trimming took 8 bases from V and 4 from J, leaving 15 bases between them. Looked up from germline, CDR1 is MGHDK and CDR2 is SYGVNS. The CDR3 runs 14 residues. CDR3 nucleotides: TGTGCCAGCGGGAAGGGAGGATCTTACAATGAGCAGTTCTTC. Amino acid sequence: CASGKGGSYNEQFF.

The chain has TRBV18 and TRBJ2-2, with TRBD1 matching 11 bases. V was pared by 3 bases and J by 4 bases, with 7 bases of the junction left unmatched. The length of the CDR3 is 17 residues. Germline CDR1 KGHSH, CDR2 LQKENI. In DNA form, the CDR3 reads TGTGCCAGCTCACCGTACCGGACAGGGGGCCCCACCGGGGAGCTGTTTTTT. Translation: CASSPYRTGGPTGELFF.

The J gene is TRBJ1-1, the V gene TRBV6-5, with D possibly being TRBD1 (5 bases). V lost 11 bases to trimming and J lost 6 bases, with 13 bases between them. The length of the CDR3 is 11 residues. From germline, CDR1 is MNHEY and CDR2 SVGAGI. In nucleotides, the CDR3 is TGTGCCGGTCAGGGTTTCGCTGAAGCTTTCTTT. It codes for CAGQGFAEAFF.

The gene calls are TRBV19 and TRBJ2-2; TRBD1 matches at 10 bases. V lost 5 bases, J lost 8 bases, and 8 bases stayed unmatched. CDR1 is LNHDA and CDR2 is SQIVND in the germline V gene (reference sequence). The CDR3 covers 15 residues. DNA for the CDR3: TGTGCCAGTAGTTTTCGACAGGGGGCGCGGGGGGAGCTGTTTTTT. Translation: CASSFRQGARGELFF.

The gene calls are TRBV7-2 and TRBJ1-3, with no clear D. This CDR3 has 13 residues. Germline lookup yields CDR1 SGHTA and CDR2 FQGNSA. V was trimmed by 1 base and J by 6 bases, leaving 7 bases between them. The CDR3, as DNA: TGTGCCAGCAGCTTAGTTATTAAAAACACCATATATTTT. Protein sequence: CASSLVIKNTIYF.

The V gene is TRBV7-6, the J gene TRBJ1-1, with TRBD1 matching over 7 bases. The J segment lost 1 base and the V segment lost 2 bases, leaving 1 base of the junction unmatched. CDR3 length equals 14 residues. Germline V CDR1 and CDR2: SGHVS, FNYEAQ. The CDR3 sequence is CASSLRQGNTEAFF. The CDR3 region has the DNA TGTGCCAGCAGCTTACGACAGGGGAACACTGAAGCTTTCTTT.

This clone has more than one count but fewer than ten. The chain employs TRBV6-1 and TRBJ1-6; D gene unclear. CDR1 is MNHNS and CDR2 is SASEGT in the germline V gene. The CDR3 totals 13 residues. V was shortened by 0 bases and J by 7 bases, with 4 bases between the two germline ends. CDR3 protein: CASSEATNSPLHF. The DNA of the CDR3 is TGTGCCAGCAGTGAAGCGACGAATTCACCCCTCCACTTT.

This clone came up once. The DNA of the CDR3 is TGTGCCTGGTCCGGGGGGCAAAACTATGGCTACACCTTC. This sequence encodes CAWSGGQNYGYTF. This sequence joins TRBV30 and TRBJ1-2, with D possibly being TRBD1 (6 bases). Trimming cost V 5 bases and J 2 bases, with 12 bases left between them. Germline V CDR1 and CDR2: GTSNPN, SVGIG (reference sequence). CDR3 length equals 13 residues.

In DNA form, the CDR3 reads TGCGCCAGCAGCTTACAGGGACTAAGCTCTGGAAACACCATATATTTT. Its translation is CASSLQGLSSGNTIYF. V gene TRBV5-1 combines with J gene TRBJ1-3, with a weak D call TRBD1 (6 bases). Trimming removed 2 bases at V and 0 bases at J, with 12 bases between. The length of the CDR3 is 16 residues. Germline values: CDR1 SGHRS, CDR2 YFSETQ.